Detailed here is one T cell receptor (beta chain). Antigen unknown. The sample originates from a study of OX40 agonist ivuxolimab in advanced cancers. Study-wide context: Partial responses occurred in three patients (one hepatocellular carcinoma, two cutaneous melanoma). Findings and caveats of the study: Nonresponders, in some cases, also had low normalized T-cell clonal expansion. Compared with others, partial responders at 0.1-3.0 mg/kg displayed clonal expansion among the lowest.

CDR3 length: 13 residues. From germline, CDR1 is SGHRS and CDR2 YFSETQ. V lost 2 bases and J lost 5, with 11 bases in between. Generated by immunoSEQ multiplex PCR, the TCRdb table keeps only in-frame clones and is missing some. The sample contains over 95,000 clones, 90% to 96% of which appear only once. The chain couples TRBV5-1 to TRBJ2-7; no definite D call. The material sequenced was CD4+ or CD8+ T cells sorted from blood, taken in a trial of the OX40 agonist ivuxolimab. This TCR was sampled from an adult with an advanced solid tumor such as melanoma, head and neck, liver or kidney cancer. CDR3 nucleotide sequence: TGCGCCAGCAGCTTCCCCGGCTCTGACGAGCAGTACTTC. Its protein product is CASSFPGSDEQYF. Combining the CDR3 with reference TRBV5-1 and TRBJ2-7 gives the whole variable domain KAGVTQTPRYLIKTRGQQVTLSCSPISGHRSVSWYQQTPGQGLQFLFEYFSETQRNKGNFPGRFSGRQFSNSRSEMNVSTLELGDSALYLCASSFPGSDEQYFGPGTRLTVT.